The 2 T cell receptor beta chains presented below share a single source sample, sequenced in a study of blood T cell repertoires in COVID-19. The method was immunoSEQ multiplex PCR; TCRdb's version includes in-frame clones alone and lacks a portion of them. The sample carries a few hundred thousand clones, more than 70% recorded once. Sequencing input: peripheral blood. The receptors were gathered from a woman aged 30 to 39 who had recovered from COVID-19.

This chain joins TRBV27 and TRBJ2-1, with 11 bases fitting TRBD1. V lost 6 bases and J lost 6; bases outside the gene matches: 10. This CDR3 spans 16 amino acids. CDR1 and CDR2 from the germline V gene are MNHEY and SMNVEV (reference sequence). CDR3 sequence: CASSPIDGTGGNEQFF. CDR3 nucleotide sequence: TGTGCCAGCAGCCCTATTGACGGGACAGGGGGCAATGAGCAGTTCTTC.

This sequence joins TRBV7-2 and TRBJ1-2; D is possibly TRBD1 (5 bases). The CDR3 loop spans 15 amino acids. Trimming stripped 1 base from V and 0 bases from J, with 9 bases between. Germline assignment: CDR1 SGHTA and CDR2 FQGNSA. The CDR3 spells CASSLGTPSNYGYTF. The CDR3 nucleotides are TGTGCCAGCAGCTTAGGGACACCTTCTAACTATGGCTACACCTTC.